This TCR beta chain was sequenced in a study of cytomegalovirus exposure and HLA in healthy donors. Details on this clone: Its antigen remains unidentified.

Clones were read by immunoSEQ multiplex PCR, and TCRdb kept only the in-frame ones, dropping some. The sample yields 35,000 to 40,000 clones, about 93% seen once. The germline CDR1 and CDR2 sequences are MNHEY and SVGAGI. The CDR3 is made up of 14 amino acids. V shed 7 bases and J shed 5 bases, with 17 bases lying between them. Study-level findings and limits: According to a subsequent analysis, TCR clusters from the first cohort were inclined to appear together in the 110 or so validation repertoires.

Sequencing was performed on PBMCs. The source is a man aged 18 to 35 in good health and CMV-seronegative. The V call is TRBV6-5, the J call TRBJ2-5; possibly TRBD2 for D (5 bases). In DNA form, the CDR3 reads TGTGCCAGCACCCCACCGGGGATTACGGAGACCCAGTACTTC. It codes for CASTPPGITETQYF.